A single sample is the source of the 9 T cell receptor beta chains below, sequenced in a study of tumor-infiltrating T cells and Merkel cell polyomavirus. Overall study context: The study examined CD8+ T cells specific for the Merkel cell polyomavirus KLL epitope.

Robust Merkel cell polyomavirus Large T antigen positivity by immunohistochemistry was seen in all patients' tumors. TCRdb's table, derived via immunoSEQ multiplex PCR, lists solely in-frame clones and lacks some. Of 25,000 or so clones in the sample, 87% were seen once. Sequenced material: lymph node tissue. These receptors all stem from a man in his fifties or sixties with Merkel cell carcinoma.

In its sample, this clone was seen once. The V call is TRBV7-9, the J call TRBJ1-1, with D hard to call. Germline V gives CDR1 SEHNR, CDR2 FQNEAQ (reference sequence). The CDR3 covers 12 residues. V lost 2 bases to trimming and J lost 11 bases, with 12 bases between them. DNA for the CDR3: TGTGCCAGCAGCTTATCATGGGCCCCGGCTTTCTTT. Translating gives CASSLSWAPAFF. Supplemented by reference TRBV7-9 and TRBJ1-1, the full variable domain reads DTGVSQNPRHKITKRGQNVTFRCDPISEHNRLYWYRQTLGQGPEFLTYFQNEAQLEKSRLLSDRFSAERPKGSFSTLEIQRTEQGDSAMYLCASSLSWAPAFFGQGTRLTVV.

This chain links TRBV7-2 with TRBJ2-1, with D possibly being TRBD2 (5 bases). This CDR3 comprises 15 residues. Per germline, CDR1 SGHTA and CDR2 FQGNSA. Trimming cost V 4 bases and J 0 bases, with 10 bases left between them. The CDR3 coding sequence is TGTGCCAGCAGCTCCGGAGGACCCTCCTACAATGAGCAGTTCTTC. Residues: CASSSGGPSYNEQFF.

The V gene is TRBV9, the J gene TRBJ1-1; perhaps TRBD1 as D (5 bases). V was pared by 4 bases and J by 0 bases, with 16 bases between. Germline assignment: CDR1 SGDLS and CDR2 YYNGEE. The CDR3 contains 16 residues. The CDR3 sequence is CASSPWGGSLNTEAFF. The CDR3 nucleotides are TGTGCCAGCAGCCCCTGGGGGGGGAGTTTGAACACTGAAGCTTTCTTT.

The chain is built from TRBV9 and TRBJ2-7; 9 bases map to TRBD1. Germline assignment: CDR1 SGDLS and CDR2 YYNGEE. The V and J ends lost 0 bases and 5 bases, in that order; junction bases with no gene match: 6. This CDR3 is built from 15 residues. The CDR3 sequence: CASSVGGQGSHEQYF. Here the CDR3 DNA reads TGTGCCAGCAGCGTAGGAGGACAGGGGAGTCACGAGCAGTACTTC.

The V call is TRBV10-3, the J call TRBJ2-7, with 14 bases matching TRBD2. In germline, CDR1 is ENHRY, CDR2 SYGVKD. V lost 3 bases to trimming and J lost 4 bases; unmatched junction nucleotides: 5. CDR3 length equals 16 residues. The CDR3 sequence: CAISDPGTSGSYEQYF. In nucleotides, the CDR3 is TGTGCCATCAGTGACCCCGGGACTAGCGGGAGTTACGAGCAGTACTTC.

The chain is built from TRBV30 and TRBJ2-1; the D is unclear. The V gene's germline CDR1 is GTSNPN and CDR2 SVGIG (reference sequence). CDR3 length equals 12 residues. Between the trimmed V and J ends, which lost 3 bases and 8 bases, there was a span of 11 bases. In nucleotides, the CDR3 is TGTGCCTGGAGCCCCCTAGTAGATGAGCAGTTCTTC. Its protein product is CAWSPLVDEQFF.

This sequence joins TRBV10-3 and TRBJ2-1; D might be TRBD2 (6 bases). CDR1 ENHRY and CDR2 SYGVKD come from the germline V gene. CDR3 length equals 15 residues. Trimming shortened V by 4 bases and J by 2 bases, and 12 bases separated the two germline ends. This CDR3 is CAISGWLATYNEQFF. In DNA form, the CDR3 reads TGTGCCATCAGTGGGTGGCTAGCGACCTACAATGAGCAGTTCTTC.

This chain connects TRBV5-1 to TRBJ2-7, with 7 bases lining up with TRBD2. Germline trimming cut 1 base from V and 0 bases from J; bases unmatched to any gene: 4. CDR1 is SGHRS, CDR2 YFSETQ, per germline. CDR3 length equals 15 residues. CDR3 DNA: TGCGCCAGCAGCTTGAGCGGGGTTTACTCCTACGAGCAGTACTTC. Amino acid sequence: CASSLSGVYSYEQYF.

This clone has just one count. The J gene is TRBJ1-2, the V gene TRBV6-4; D uncertain. V lost 2 bases and J lost 0, with 4 bases in between. Germline V gene sequence: CDR1 MRHNA, CDR2 SNTAGT. The CDR3 is made up of 13 amino acids. CDR3 region: CASSDGPNYGYTF. The CDR3 DNA is TGTGCCAGCAGTGACGGGCCTAACTATGGCTACACCTTC.